These T cell receptor beta chains were read from a single sample in a study of shared clonotypes between healthy human individuals. Method: immunoSEQ multiplex PCR; TCRdb's copy keeps in-frame clones and lacks some. The sample gives roughly 1,800,000 clones, about 95% of which show up once; more than 0.95% is in the top ten. The sequencing sample was made of naive CD8+ T cells sorted from blood. These receptors all stem from a man between 18 and 29 years old in good health. CDR3s include the opening cysteine and the closing phenylalanine or tryptophan. Each record gives: V gene, J gene, CDR3 length, D gene, clone size, CDR3 DNA, CDR3 protein. D genes are given only for firm matches. Clone size appears in some rows only: once, few, many, or a class for an expanded clone.

v_gene: TRBV9; j_gene: TRBJ2-3; len: 17; d_gene: TRBD2; abundance: .; CDR3nt: TGTGCCAGCAGCGTAGGATTTAGCGGGGACCCCACAGATACGCAGTATTTT; CDR3aa: CASSVGFSGDPTDTQYF
v_gene: TRBV10-3; j_gene: TRBJ2-1; len: 16; d_gene: TRBD1; abundance: .; CDR3nt: TGTGCCATCCGGGACAGGGTAGCTGAGGACTACAATGAGCAGTTCTTC; CDR3aa: CAIRDRVAEDYNEQFF
v_gene: TRBV18; j_gene: TRBJ1-4; len: 15; d_gene: TRBD1; abundance: .; CDR3nt: TGTGCCAGCTCACCTTCCCGGACAGGGCTTGAAAAACTGTTTTTT; CDR3aa: CASSPSRTGLEKLFF
v_gene: TRBV27; j_gene: TRBJ1-2; len: 11; d_gene: .; abundance: .; CDR3nt: TGTGCCAGTCGGACTCCAGATGGCTACACCTTC; CDR3aa: CASRTPDGYTF
v_gene: TRBV5-5; j_gene: TRBJ2-3; len: 15; d_gene: .; abundance: .; CDR3nt: TGTGCCAGCAGCGGTTGGGGGCTTAGCACAGATACGCAGTATTTT; CDR3aa: CASSGWGLSTDTQYF
v_gene: TRBV10-1; j_gene: TRBJ1-5; len: 17; d_gene: .; abundance: .; CDR3nt: TGCGCCAGCAGTGACAGGGACGGACATGATAGCAATCAGCCCCAGCATTTT; CDR3aa: CASSDRDGHDSNQPQHF
v_gene: TRBV2; j_gene: TRBJ2-1; len: 15; d_gene: TRBD2; abundance: .; CDR3nt: TGTGCCAGCAGTGGTCCGGGGGGGTCCTACAATGAGCAGTTCTTC; CDR3aa: CASSGPGGSYNEQFF
v_gene: TRBV4-1; j_gene: TRBJ1-6; len: 15; d_gene: TRBD1; abundance: .; CDR3nt: TGCGCCAGCAGCCATGCCGGGACAGGGCGTGCACCCCTCCACTTT; CDR3aa: CASSHAGTGRAPLHF
v_gene: TRBV10-2; j_gene: TRBJ2-3; len: 14; d_gene: .; abundance: .; CDR3nt: TGCGCCAGCAGTGTGAGGGAGAACGCAGATACGCAGTATTTT; CDR3aa: CASSVRENADTQYF
v_gene: TRBV4-3; j_gene: TRBJ2-7; len: 15; d_gene: .; abundance: .; CDR3nt: TGCGCCAGCAGCCAAGCTCCGACTGGCCCCTACGAGCAGTACTTC; CDR3aa: CASSQAPTGPYEQYF
v_gene: TRBV27; j_gene: TRBJ2-7; len: 15; d_gene: TRBD1; abundance: .; CDR3nt: TGTGCCAGCTCAGACATAGGGACAGGGAAACACGAGCAGTACTTC; CDR3aa: CASSDIGTGKHEQYF
v_gene: TRBV4-2; j_gene: TRBJ1-1; len: 14; d_gene: .; abundance: .; CDR3nt: TGTGCCAGCAGCCAGGGGCTCGGGAACACTGAAGCTTTCTTT; CDR3aa: CASSQGLGNTEAFF
v_gene: TRBV6-5; j_gene: TRBJ2-7; len: 13; d_gene: TRBD2; abundance: .; CDR3nt: TGTGCCAGCAGTCCGGGGGGACCCTACGAGCAGTACTTC; CDR3aa: CASSPGGPYEQYF
v_gene: TRBV27; j_gene: TRBJ2-7; len: 14; d_gene: .; abundance: .; CDR3nt: TGTGCCAGCAGTCCAAAGAACAGGGTCTACGAGCAGTACTTC; CDR3aa: CASSPKNRVYEQYF
v_gene: TRBV11-3; j_gene: TRBJ2-1; len: 15; d_gene: TRBD2; abundance: .; CDR3nt: TGTGCCAGCAGCTCCCAGGCGGGAGGGGAAAATGAGCAGTTCTTC; CDR3aa: CASSSQAGGENEQFF
v_gene: TRBV6-5; j_gene: TRBJ1-4; len: 15; d_gene: .; abundance: once; CDR3nt: TGTGCCAGCAGTTACTCGAGGGGGATTAATGAAAAACTGTTTTTT; CDR3aa: CASSYSRGINEKLFF
v_gene: TRBV5-1; j_gene: TRBJ2-7; len: 15; d_gene: TRBD1; abundance: .; CDR3nt: TGCGCCAGCAGCTTTGACAGGGAGACCTCCTACGAGCAGTACTTC; CDR3aa: CASSFDRETSYEQYF
v_gene: TRBV13; j_gene: TRBJ1-5; len: 14; d_gene: .; abundance: .; CDR3nt: TGTGCCTCAGCAGAAGGAGGGGCCGGCGGGCCCCAGCATTTT; CDR3aa: CASAEGGAGGPQHF
v_gene: TRBV19; j_gene: TRBJ2-7; len: 15; d_gene: .; abundance: .; CDR3nt: TGTGCCAGTAGTATCTACGGAGGAGGGCTGTACGAGCAGTACTTC; CDR3aa: CASSIYGGGLYEQYF
v_gene: TRBV30; j_gene: TRBJ2-5; len: 15; d_gene: .; abundance: .; CDR3nt: TGTGCCTGGAGTGTAGAGGCCGGGATATTAGAGACCCAGTACTTC; CDR3aa: CAWSVEAGILETQYF
v_gene: TRBV5-6; j_gene: TRBJ1-6; len: 18; d_gene: TRBD1; abundance: .; CDR3nt: TGTGCCAGCAGCCCCCGGACAGGGGCGGGCTCCTATAATTCACCCCTCCACTTT; CDR3aa: CASSPRTGAGSYNSPLHF
v_gene: TRBV9; j_gene: TRBJ2-1; len: 15; d_gene: TRBD1; abundance: .; CDR3nt: TGTGCCAGCAGCGCAGACTGGGACAGGGGGTATGAGCAGTTCTTC; CDR3aa: CASSADWDRGYEQFF
v_gene: TRBV5-3; j_gene: TRBJ2-2; len: 13; d_gene: .; abundance: .; CDR3nt: TGTGCCAGAAGCCAGGACCAGGCCGGGGAGCTGTTTTTT; CDR3aa: CARSQDQAGELFF
v_gene: TRBV6-6; j_gene: TRBJ1-2; len: 15; d_gene: .; abundance: .; CDR3nt: TGTGCCAGCAGTTATTCACCAGGGTTCAACTATGGCTACACCTTC; CDR3aa: CASSYSPGFNYGYTF